In this sample, the clone carrying this TCR beta chain turned up once. J was trimmed by 4 bases and V by 3 bases; bases with no gene match: 10. This CDR3 region has 16 residues. Germline V gene data show CDR1 as SGDLS and CDR2 as YYNGEE. This sample is part of a study of blood T cell repertoires in COVID-19. Study-wide context: Sites across the United States, Italy and Spain contributed samples from acute and convalescent COVID-19. Sources were T cells, B-cell-depleted T cells, or PBMCs; the material itself was cDNA or gDNA.

As handled by the study authors: Amplification of reference gene primers was used by the study to estimate nucleated cell counts. Method: immunoSEQ multiplex PCR; TCRdb's copy keeps in-frame clones and lacks some. V and J calls and clone size follow that table, whereas D and trimming were derived from the DNA. The sample gives roughly 78,000 clones, 80% to 90% of which show up once; about 0.6% is in the top ten. The material sequenced was peripheral blood. This rearrangement joins TRBV9 to TRBJ1-2; 9 bases match TRBD1. This TCR was recovered from a man between 60 and 70 years old with acute or convalescent COVID-19. DNA of the CDR3: TGTGCCAGCAGCGCGACCGGGACAGGGTGGATCTATGGCTACACCTTC. Its protein is CASSATGTGWIYGYTF.